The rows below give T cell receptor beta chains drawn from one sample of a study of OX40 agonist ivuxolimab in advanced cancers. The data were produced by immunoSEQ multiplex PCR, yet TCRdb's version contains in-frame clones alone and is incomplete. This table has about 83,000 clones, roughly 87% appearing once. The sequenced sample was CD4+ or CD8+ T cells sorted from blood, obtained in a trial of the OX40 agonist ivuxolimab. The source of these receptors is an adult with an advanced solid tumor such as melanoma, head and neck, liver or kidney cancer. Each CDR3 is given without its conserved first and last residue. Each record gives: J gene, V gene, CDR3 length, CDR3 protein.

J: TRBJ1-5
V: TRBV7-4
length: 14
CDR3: ASSRKRQGANQPQH

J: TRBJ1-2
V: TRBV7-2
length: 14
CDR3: ASSLGGQGARYGYT

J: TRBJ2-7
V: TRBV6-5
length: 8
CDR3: ASSAGWQY

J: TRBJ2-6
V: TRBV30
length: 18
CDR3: ASNLGQGGFRYSGANVLT

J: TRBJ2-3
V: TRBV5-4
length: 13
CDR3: ASSSPVISTDTQY

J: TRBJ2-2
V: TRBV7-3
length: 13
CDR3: ASSPDNANTGELF

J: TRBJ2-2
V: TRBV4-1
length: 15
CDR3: ASSPRGLAGGPGELF

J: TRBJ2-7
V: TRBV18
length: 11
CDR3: ASSQAASYEQY

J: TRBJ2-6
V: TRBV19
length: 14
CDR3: ASSIEGTSGANVLT

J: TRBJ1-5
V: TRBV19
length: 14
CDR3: ASSIANGGFNQPQH

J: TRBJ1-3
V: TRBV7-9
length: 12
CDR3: ASSPDISGNTIY

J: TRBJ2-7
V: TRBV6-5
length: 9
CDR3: ATQDSYEQY

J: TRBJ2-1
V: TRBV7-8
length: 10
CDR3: ASSTNPGEQF

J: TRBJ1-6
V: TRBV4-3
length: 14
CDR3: ASSQDLAQGGSPLH

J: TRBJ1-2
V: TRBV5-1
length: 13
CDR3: ASREGGESSYGYT

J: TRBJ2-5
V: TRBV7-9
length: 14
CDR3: ASSPGRQTHHETQY

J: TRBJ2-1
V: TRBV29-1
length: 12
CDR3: SVVGGGTYNEQF

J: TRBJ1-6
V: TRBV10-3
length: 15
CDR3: AISESTRGQNNSPLH

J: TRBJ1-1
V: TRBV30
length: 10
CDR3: AWSPRTGEAF

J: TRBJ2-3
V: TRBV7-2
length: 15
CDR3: ASSPHGQRLDTDTQY

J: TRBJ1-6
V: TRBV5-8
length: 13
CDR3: ASSLWQGNDSPLH

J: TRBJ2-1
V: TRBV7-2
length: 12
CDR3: ASTKGQGRYEQF

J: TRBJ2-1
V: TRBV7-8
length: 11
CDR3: ASSLGGGNEQF

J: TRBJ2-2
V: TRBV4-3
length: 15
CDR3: ASSQGGGRTNTGELF

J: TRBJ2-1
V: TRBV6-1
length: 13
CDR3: ASRTLGHSYNEQF

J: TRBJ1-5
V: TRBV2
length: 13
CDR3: ASRERGFSNQPQH

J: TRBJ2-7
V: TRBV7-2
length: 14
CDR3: ASSLARPRKGYEQY

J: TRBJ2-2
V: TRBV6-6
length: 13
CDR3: ASSPRDSPPGELF

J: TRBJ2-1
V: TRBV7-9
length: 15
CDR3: ASSLAPGKQGSVEQF

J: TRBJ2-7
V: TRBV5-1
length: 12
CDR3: ASSLGTTSGEQY

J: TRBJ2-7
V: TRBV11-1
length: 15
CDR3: ASSLDKGTGVLYEQY

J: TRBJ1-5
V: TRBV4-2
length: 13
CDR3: ASSHQDRGDQPQH

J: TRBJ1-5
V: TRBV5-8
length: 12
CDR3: ATLPQNGNQPQH

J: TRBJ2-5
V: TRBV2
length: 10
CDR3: ASSLAQRRPY

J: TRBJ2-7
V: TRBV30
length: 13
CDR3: AWSVPRGGSYEQY

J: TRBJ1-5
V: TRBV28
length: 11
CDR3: ASSWFSNQPQH

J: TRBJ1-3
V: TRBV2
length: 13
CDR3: ASSRDLISGNTIY

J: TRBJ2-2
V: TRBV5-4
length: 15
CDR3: ASSWGLAEANTGELF

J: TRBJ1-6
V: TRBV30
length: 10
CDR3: AWSVPRSPLH

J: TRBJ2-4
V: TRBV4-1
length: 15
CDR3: ASSQAGGRDAKNIQY

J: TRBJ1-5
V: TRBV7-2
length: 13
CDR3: ASSLGTGGNQPQH

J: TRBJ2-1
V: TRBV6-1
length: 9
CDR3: ASSLGLLQF

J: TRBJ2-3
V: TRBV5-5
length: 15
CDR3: ASSPARDRVLTDTQY

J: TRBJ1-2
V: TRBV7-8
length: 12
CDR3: ASSFARDNYGYT

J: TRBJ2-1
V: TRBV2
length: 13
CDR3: ASSELSGAYNEQF

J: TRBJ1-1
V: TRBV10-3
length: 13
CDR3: AIRGDNSMNTEAF

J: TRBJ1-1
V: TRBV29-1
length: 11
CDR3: SVEGQGADDAF

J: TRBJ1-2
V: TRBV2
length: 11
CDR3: ASSDWGVDGYT

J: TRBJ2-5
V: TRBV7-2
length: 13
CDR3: ASSLVGTGQETQY

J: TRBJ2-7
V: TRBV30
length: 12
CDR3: AWSVLTGPHEQY

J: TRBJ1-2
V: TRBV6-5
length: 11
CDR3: ASRLTYTGGYT

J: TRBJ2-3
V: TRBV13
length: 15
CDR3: ASSLEWGSRGPDTQY

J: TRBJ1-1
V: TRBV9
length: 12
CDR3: ASSVRQGLSEAF